The rows below give T cell receptor beta chains drawn from one sample of a study of post-analysis software for immune sequencing data. TCRdb itself ran the PCR reads through MiXCR, one entry per CDR3 protein. This sample carries 450,000 or so distinct CDR3 sequences, around 40% of them seen once, and the ten largest clones take about 12%. The sequenced sample was blood. The receptor source for this set is a girl under 18 with multiple sclerosis. Both conserved end residues are part of each CDR3. The D gene is left open where the match is weak. Not all rows give a size; the values are once, few, many and, for expanded clones, a class.

>few|TRBJ2-5|TRBV28|TRBD2
TGTGCCAGCAAAGAAAGCGCTAGCGGGAGGTCCGGGACCCAGTACTTC
CASKESASGRSGTQYF
>few|TRBJ1-2|TRBV12-3/TRBV12-4|TRBD1
TGTGCCAGCAGTCTAGGACAGGGGGTGCGGTATGGCTACACCTTC
CASSLGQGVRYGYTF
>-|TRBJ2-7|TRBV12-3/TRBV12-4|-
TGTGCCAGCAGTTTAGAGGGAGCACTTTCCTACGAGCAGTACTTC
CASSLEGALSYEQYF
>few|TRBJ1-5|TRBV20-1|-
TGCAGTGCCGTACAGGGCAATAGCAATCAGCCCCAGCATTTT
CSAVQGNSNQPQHF
>-|TRBJ2-1|TRBV9|TRBD2
TGTGCCAGCAGCGCCCTGGGACTAGCGGATTTCGATGAGCAGTTCTTC
CASSALGLADFDEQFF
>-|TRBJ1-2|TRBV5-6|-
TGTGCCAGCAGCTTGGACACATCCTATGGCTACACCTTC
CASSLDTSYGYTF
>-|TRBJ2-1|TRBV20-1|-
TGCAGTGCTAGTGAACAGAACAATGAGCAGTTCTTC
CSASEQNNEQFF
>few|TRBJ1-4|TRBV4-1|-
TGCGCCAGCAGCCAGGGGGCCGCAACTAATGAAAAACTGTTTTTT
CASSQGAATNEKLFF
>few|TRBJ2-7|TRBV6-5|TRBD2
TGTGCCAGCAGTATAGCGGGATACGAGCAGTACTTC
CASSIAGYEQYF
>-|TRBJ1-5|TRBV27|-
TGTGCCAGCAGTTTGTCGGTTGGCAATCAGCCCCAGCATTTT
CASSLSVGNQPQHF
>once|TRBJ2-1|TRBV11-1|TRBD2
TGTGCCAGCAGCGCGACTAGCGGTCACAATGAGCAGTTCTTC
CASSATSGHNEQFF
>-|TRBJ2-7|TRBV10-3|-
TGTGCCATCAGTCAGGACGAGGGCCCCTACGAGCAGTACTTC
CAISQDEGPYEQYF
>-|TRBJ1-1|TRBV4-1|-
TGCGCCAGCAGCCAAGATTACAGGGACACTGAAGCTTTCTTT
CASSQDYRDTEAFF
>-|TRBJ2-1|TRBV3-1|TRBD2
TGTGCCAGCGGAGCGGGAGGGCCCCAATATGAGCAGTTCTTC
CASGAGGPQYEQFF
>-|TRBJ2-5|TRBV15|-
TGTGCCACCAGCAGGGGAACAGGTCATCAAGAGACCCAGTACTTC
CATSRGTGHQETQYF
>-|TRBJ2-1|TRBV7-9|-
TGTGCCAGCACCCCACCTTTCAATGAGCAGTTCTTC
CASTPPFNEQFF
>few|TRBJ2-7|TRBV12-3/TRBV12-4|TRBD2
TGTGCCAGCAGCCTTAGCGGGAGCCCCTACGAGCAGTACTTC
CASSLSGSPYEQYF
>-|TRBJ2-7|TRBV6-1|-
TGTGCCAGCGGCCTAGCGTTGAGCTCCTACGAGCAGTACTTC
CASGLALSSYEQYF
>-|TRBJ1-5|TRBV20-1|-
TGCAGTGCTGCAGCGGCTTATAGCAATCAGCCCCAGCATTTT
CSAAAAYSNQPQHF
>few|TRBJ2-1|TRBV4-1|TRBD2
TGCGCCAGCAGCCGCACACCGGGACTAGAAAACAATGAGCAGTTCTTC
CASSRTPGLENNEQFF
>-|TRBJ2-6|TRBV11-2|-
TGTGCCAGCAGCCGGACCGTAAGCTCTGGGGCCAACGTCCTGACTTTC
CASSRTVSSGANVLTF
>-|TRBJ2-5|TRBV7-9|-
TGTTCCAGCAGCTTATCGGTTTCGACCGTAGAGACCCAGTACTTC
CSSSLSVSTVETQYF
>-|TRBJ2-5|TRBV29-1|TRBD2
TGCAGCGTTGAGGGAATACTAGCGGGAGAAGGGCAAGGGGGCCAAGAGACCCAGTACTTC
CSVEGILAGEGQGGQETQYF
>once|TRBJ2-7|TRBV6-2/TRBV6-3|-
TGTGCCAGCAGTTACGCCGCTTACGAGCAGTACTTC
CASSYAAYEQYF
>few|TRBJ2-1|TRBV20-1|TRBD1
TGCAGTGCTAGAGATCGATTAGGGACAGGGGCTCGCAATGAGCAGTTCTTC
CSARDRLGTGARNEQFF
>-|TRBJ2-1|TRBV5-1|-
TGCGCCAGCAACTTGAGTGGGGGGTACAATGAGCAGTTCTTC
CASNLSGGYNEQFF
>-|TRBJ1-2|TRBV28|TRBD1
TGTGCCAGCAGTTTAGGGTCCTGGGGGACAGGGCCTGGCTACACCTTC
CASSLGSWGTGPGYTF
>few|TRBJ2-5|TRBV4-2|-
TGTGCCAGCAGCCAAGAGAGAACAACGCAAGAGACCCAGTACTTC
CASSQERTTQETQYF
>-|TRBJ2-1|TRBV5-1|-
TGCGCCAGCAGTGGGGAGCCAGACAATGAGCAGTTCTTC
CASSGEPDNEQFF
>few|TRBJ2-1|TRBV29-1|-
TGCAGCGTTGTTCGGCACGACAAGACTCAGTTCTTC
CSVVRHDKTQFF
>few|TRBJ2-1|TRBV6-5|TRBD2
TGTGCCAGCAGTTTACTAGCGGATCCCTACAATGAGCAGTTCTTC
CASSLLADPYNEQFF
>few|TRBJ2-5|TRBV2|-
TGTGCCAGCAGTGAAGCCGACCCTGAGTCGCTACAAGAGACCCAGTACTTC
CASSEADPESLQETQYF
>few|TRBJ2-7|TRBV6-2/TRBV6-3|TRBD2
TGTGCCAGCAGTTACCGTAGCGGGAGTCTTGAGCAGTACTTC
CASSYRSGSLEQYF
>-|TRBJ2-4|TRBV28|-
TGTGCCAGCAGTTTAACCTCGGTCGGTTCCAAAAACATTCAGTACTTC
CASSLTSVGSKNIQYF
>-|TRBJ1-1|TRBV20-1|-
TGCAGGGGCAGTGGGTACACTGAAGCTTTCTTT
CRGSGYTEAFF
>-|TRBJ1-2|TRBV7-2|-
TGTGCCAGCAGCTTAGTACAGGGCGGTGGCTACACCTTC
CASSLVQGGGYTF
>once|TRBJ1-4|TRBV20-1|-
TGCAGTGCTAGACCCACAGGGCAGCCCAATGAAAAACTGTTTTTT
CSARPTGQPNEKLFF
>-|TRBJ2-1|TRBV25-1|TRBD2
TGTGCCAGCGGTGAAAACAGACTAGCGGGAGGCTCCTACAATGAGCAGTTCTTC
CASGENRLAGGSYNEQFF
>-|TRBJ2-3|TRBV20-1|-
TGCAGTGCTAGAGGTAGTGAAGTGTCGGCTGGAACAGATACGCAGTATTTT
CSARGSEVSAGTDTQYF
>-|TRBJ2-7|TRBV18|-
TGTGCCAGCTCACCGGGGGCGGGACAGAACTACGAGCAGTACTTC
CASSPGAGQNYEQYF
>-|TRBJ2-1|TRBV27|TRBD1
TGTGCCAGCAGTTCCCCGGGACAGGGGGCATACAATGAGCAGTTCTTC
CASSSPGQGAYNEQFF
>-|TRBJ2-3|TRBV2|-
TGTGCCAGCATTTTGCTAGCCCCGGCGGGAGATACGCAGTATTTT
CASILLAPAGDTQYF
>few|TRBJ2-5|TRBV4-2|-
TGTGCCAGCAGCCAAGGGACAGCCTTCCAAGAGACCCAGTACTTC
CASSQGTAFQETQYF
>once|TRBJ2-4|TRBV6-6|TRBD2
TGTGCCAGCAGGGCCTATTCTGCGGGAGAGTACGGGCAGTACTTC
CASRAYSAGEYGQYF
>-|TRBJ1-6|TRBV20-1|-
TGCAGTGCTAGAGGTTATAAGTACAGCTCCTATAATTCACCCCTCCACTTT
CSARGYKYSSYNSPLHF
>-|TRBJ2-1|TRBV28|-
TGTGCCAGCAGTCCGGGACTCATATTGCAGTTCTTC
CASSPGLILQFF
>-|TRBJ2-5|TRBV11-2|-
TGTGCCAGCAGCTTAGAAAGGGGGTCGAATGAGCAGTACTTC
CASSLERGSNEQYF
>-|TRBJ1-5|TRBV4-1|-
TGCGCCAGCAGCCAAGATAGTTCAGGGTATGGGTATCAGCCCCAGCATTTT
CASSQDSSGYGYQPQHF
>-|TRBJ2-7|TRBV20-1|TRBD1
TGCAGTGCTAGAGATAGGGACAGTATTTACGAGCAGTACTTC
CSARDRDSIYEQYF
>-|TRBJ2-7|TRBV7-9|-
TGTGCCAGCAGCTCCGGTCTGGAGTACGAGCAGTACTTC
CASSSGLEYEQYF
>-|TRBJ2-5|TRBV28|-
TGTGCCAGCAGTATGGGAAGGACCACGGCCGAGACCCAGTACTTC
CASSMGRTTAETQYF
>few|TRBJ2-3|TRBV9|TRBD2
TGTGCCAGCAGCGCGGGGACTAGCGGTATCACAGATACGCAGTATTTT
CASSAGTSGITDTQYF
>few|TRBJ2-4|TRBV7-9|-
TGTGCCAGCAGCTTAAAGACAGAAATGATAGGCAAAAACATTCAGTACTTC
CASSLKTEMIGKNIQYF
>-|TRBJ2-6|TRBV7-3|TRBD1
TGTGCCAGCACCACGGGACAGGGTTCACCTGGGGCCAACGTCCTGACTTTC
CASTTGQGSPGANVLTF
>-|TRBJ2-3|TRBV11-2|-
TGTGCCTGCGGCTTAAACAGACCGGGGAGCACAGATACGCAGTATTTT
CACGLNRPGSTDTQYF
>-|TRBJ1-4|TRBV9|TRBD1
TGTGCCAGCAGCGTAACAGGGGATAGAGGTGAAAAACTGTTTTTT
CASSVTGDRGEKLFF
>-|TRBJ2-1|TRBV28|-
TGTGCCAGCACCATGGCGGCCTACAATGAGCAGTTCTTC
CASTMAAYNEQFF
>few|TRBJ2-3|TRBV6-4|TRBD2
TGTGCCAGCACTCGGGGGGTAAGCGCAGATACGCAGTATTTT
CASTRGVSADTQYF
>few|TRBJ1-2|TRBV29-1|TRBD1
TGCAGCGTTGGGACAGGGTTAAACTATGGCTACACCTTC
CSVGTGLNYGYTF